A single sample gave rise to the 29 T cell receptor beta chains below, sequenced in a study of control samples from healthy donors and cancer patients. Only in-frame clones appear in the TCRdb table, and some are missing; sequencing was by immunoSEQ multiplex PCR. The table has about 150,000 clones, roughly 94% seen once; the top ten hold approximately 15%. The sample consisted of PBMCs. Every receptor here comes from a man aged 55 to 70 with colorectal cancer.

The V call is TRBV11-2, the J call TRBJ1-5; 9 positions agree with TRBD1. CDR1 SGHAT and CDR2 FQNNGV come from the germline V gene. V dropped 5 bases and J dropped 1; count of bases not matched to a gene: 6. This CDR3 has 16 amino acids. CDR3 nucleotides: TGTGCCAGCAGCCTACAGGGGGCAGGGAGCAATCAGCCCCAGCATTTT. It translates to CASSLQGAGSNQPQHF.

This clone was found once. The V and J genes are TRBV27 and TRBJ1-1, with D possibly being TRBD1 (5 bases). This CDR3 is built from 11 residues. V was cut by 8 bases and J by 5 bases, with 9 bases left in between. Germline assignment: CDR1 MNHEY and CDR2 SMNVEV (reference sequence). The CDR3 loop is CASGGLTEAFF. The CDR3 DNA is TGTGCCAGCGGGGGTCTTACTGAAGCTTTCTTT.

In the case of this clone: The sample has other DNA sequences that encode this CDR3 too. The rearrangement uses TRBV9 and TRBJ1-2; 7 bases are shared with TRBD1. The J segment lost 2 bases and the V segment lost 4 bases, leaving 5 bases of the junction unmatched. This CDR3 is built from 14 residues. Germline V gene lookup returns CDR1 SGDLS and CDR2 YYNGEE. CDR3 amino acids: CASSPRTGNYGYTF. CDR3 nucleotide sequence: TGTGCCAGCAGCCCCCGGACAGGAAACTATGGCTACACCTTC.

The genes are TRBV9 and TRBJ2-7, with D perhaps given as TRBD1 or TRBD2 (5 bases each). This CDR3 comprises 17 residues. CDR1 is SGDLS, CDR2 YYNGEE, per germline. V was cut by 3 bases and J by 6 bases, with 25 bases left in between. CDR3 residues: CASSAKPGRANSPEQYF. The CDR3, as DNA: TGTGCCAGCAGCGCAAAACCGGGGCGGGCGAACTCCCCCGAGCAGTACTTC.

The chain joins TRBV19 to TRBJ1-2; TRBD1 is a possible D gene (6 bases). Germline CDR1 and CDR2: LNHDA and SQIVND (reference sequence). CDR3 length equals 13 residues. Trimming removed 7 bases at V and 4 bases at J, with 13 bases between. The DNA of the CDR3 is TGTGCCAGTATTCCGACAGGTCGCTATGGCTACACCTTC. It codes for CASIPTGRYGYTF.

V gene TRBV18 combines with J gene TRBJ2-1; 8 bases fit TRBD1. The CDR3 consists of 15 residues. The V and J ends lost 2 bases and 5 bases, in that order; junction bases with no gene match: 5. Germline V gene lookup returns CDR1 KGHSH and CDR2 LQKENI. The CDR3 DNA reads as TGTGCCAGCTCACCATATGGGACAGGCAACAATGAGCAGTTCTTC. Protein product: CASSPYGTGNNEQFF.

This clone was detected only a few times. The rearrangement links TRBV27 to TRBJ1-2; D gene uncertain. There are 12 residues in the CDR3. V shed 2 bases and J shed 5 bases, with 6 bases lying between them. The germline V gene has CDR1 MNHEY and CDR2 SMNVEV (reference sequence). Here the CDR3 DNA reads TGTGCCAGCAGTTTAAAAGGGTATGGCTACACCTTC. Protein: CASSLKGYGYTF.

The chain combines TRBV5-1 with TRBJ2-5, with 7 bases matching TRBD1. The J segment lost 4 bases and the V segment lost 2 bases, leaving 5 bases of the junction unmatched. The CDR3 consists of 14 residues. Germline V CDR1 and CDR2: SGHRS, YFSETQ. The CDR3, as DNA: TGCGCCAGCAGCTTATCGACAGGGACAGAGACCCAGTACTTC. Translating gives CASSLSTGTETQYF. Variable domain in full (rest from reference TRBV5-1 and TRBJ2-5): KAGVTQTPRYLIKTRGQQVTLSCSPISGHRSVSWYQQTPGQGLQFLFEYFSETQRNKGNFPGRFSGRQFSNSRSEMNVSTLELGDSALYLCASSLSTGTETQYFGPGTRLLVL.

The CDR3 loop is CASSPGTGQNTEAFF. CDR3 coding DNA: TGTGCCAGCTCACCAGGAACAGGGCAGAACACTGAAGCTTTCTTT. This rearrangement joins TRBV18 to TRBJ1-1; TRBD1 is a possible D gene (6 bases). V lost 2 bases and J lost 1, with 11 bases in between. In germline, CDR1 is KGHSH, CDR2 LQKENI. The CDR3 sequence is 15 residues long.

The chain carries TRBV19 and TRBJ2-7; the D gene is possibly TRBD2 (6 bases). CDR3 length: 14 amino acids. The V and J ends lost 8 bases and 2 bases respectively, with 16 bases between them. CDR1 and CDR2 from the germline V gene are LNHDA and SQIVND (reference sequence). The DNA for the CDR3 is TGTGCCAGTTCTCCGGGACGGACTACCTACGAGCAGTACTTC. Translating gives CASSPGRTTYEQYF.

The gene calls are TRBV29-1 and TRBJ1-2, with D maybe TRBD1 (6 bases). CDR1 and CDR2 (germline): SQVTM, ANQGSEA. This CDR3 contains 15 residues. The ends were cut back, 7 bases at V and 2 bases at J, with 20 bases in the middle. CDR3 sequence: CSAQGGLEGNYGYTF. The CDR3 nucleotides are TGCAGCGCTCAAGGGGGTTTAGAAGGGAACTATGGCTACACCTTC. The full variable domain, with the rest looked up from reference TRBV29-1 and TRBJ1-2, is SAVISQKPSRDICQRGTSLTIQCQVDSQVTMMFWYRQQPGQSLTLIATANQGSEATYESGFVIDKFPISRPNLTFSTLTVSNMSPEDSSIYLCSAQGGLEGNYGYTFGSGTRLTVV.

J is TRBJ2-6 and V is TRBV6-5; D might be TRBD2 (5 bases). Germline V gives CDR1 MNHEY, CDR2 SVGAGI. Trimming removed 6 bases from V and 1 base from J, with 10 bases in between. The CDR3 covers 15 residues. CDR3 amino acids: CASRPGISGANVLTF. The DNA for the CDR3 is TGTGCCAGCAGACCGGGGATATCTGGGGCCAACGTCCTGACTTTC.

The CDR3 sequence: CASSPRTGGRDTIYF. Here the CDR3 DNA reads TGTGCCAGCAGTCCTAGGACAGGGGGTAGGGACACCATATATTTT. The chain couples TRBV27 to TRBJ1-3; 10 bases line up with TRBD1. The CDR3 has 15 residues. The ends lost 5 bases at V and 8 bases at J; junction bases unmatched: 9. Germline CDR1 reads MNHEY; CDR2 reads SMNVEV (reference sequence).

The chain links TRBV15 to TRBJ1-4, with D uncertain. V gave up 5 bases and J gave up 3 bases, with 10 bases separating them. The germline CDR1 and CDR2 sequences are LNHNV and YYDKDF (reference sequence). The CDR3 extends over 14 amino acids. CDR3 residues: CATSVSKANEKLFF. The CDR3 region has the DNA TGTGCCACCAGCGTCAGCAAGGCTAATGAAAAACTGTTTTTT.

This sequence joins TRBV7-9 and TRBJ2-1, with 7 bases lining up with TRBD1. V lost 5 bases to trimming and J lost 8 bases; unmatched junction nucleotides: 6. Germline CDR1 reads SEHNR; CDR2 reads FQNEAQ (reference sequence). The CDR3 loop spans 13 amino acids. This chain's CDR3 is CASSKDRLDEQFF. CDR3 nucleotide sequence: TGTGCCAGCAGCAAGGACAGGTTGGATGAGCAGTTCTTC.

J is TRBJ1-4 and V is TRBV5-1; a weak D match, TRBD1 (6 bases). CDR3 length: 14 amino acids. V was pared by 0 bases and J by 6 bases, with 9 bases between. Germline CDR1 and CDR2: SGHRS and YFSETQ. The CDR3 loop is CASSLGTVDEKLFF. The CDR3 DNA is TGCGCCAGCAGCTTGGGGACAGTCGATGAAAAACTGTTTTTT.

V is TRBV19 and J is TRBJ2-1; D call uncertain. Germline V gives CDR1 LNHDA, CDR2 SQIVND (reference sequence). V lost 7 bases, J lost 8 bases, and 15 bases lay in between. This CDR3 has 13 residues. CDR3 residues: CASIDGLLDEQFF. DNA of the CDR3: TGTGCCAGTATCGACGGGCTTTTGGATGAGCAGTTCTTC.

The rearrangement uses TRBV5-1 and TRBJ1-1, with no clear D. In germline, CDR1 is SGHRS, CDR2 YFSETQ. The CDR3 totals 14 residues. Trimming pared 3 bases from V and 1 base from J, leaving 10 bases between. CDR3 in amino acids: CASSWPSGNTEAFF. Written as DNA, the CDR3 is TGCGCCAGCAGCTGGCCCTCTGGGAACACTGAAGCTTTCTTT.

V gene TRBV5-6 combines with J gene TRBJ1-2, with D unresolved. The CDR3 consists of 14 residues. V dropped 2 bases and J dropped 2 bases, with 10 bases sitting between them. The germline gives CDR1 SGHDT, CDR2 YYEEEE. The CDR3 reads CASSLGTVNYGYTF. CDR3 bases: TGTGCCAGCAGCTTAGGAACGGTAAACTATGGCTACACCTTC.

The V gene is TRBV30, the J gene TRBJ1-5; no clear D gene. Trimming stripped 2 bases from V and 3 bases from J, with 8 bases between. CDR1 and CDR2 from the germline V gene are GTSNPN and SVGIG (reference sequence). The CDR3 loop spans 13 amino acids. The CDR3 protein is CAWSRLYNQPQHF. Here the CDR3 DNA reads TGTGCCTGGAGTCGACTTTACAATCAGCCCCAGCATTTT.

The J gene is TRBJ1-2, the V gene TRBV3-1 (or the pseudogene TRBV3-2); D possibly corresponds to TRBD1 (5 bases). V lost 1 base and J lost 6, with 9 bases in between. The CDR3 is 13 amino acids. Germline V gives CDR1 LGHDT, CDR2 YNNKEL (reference sequence). DNA for the CDR3: TGTGCCAGCAGCCAAGCCAGGGCGAATGGCTACACCTTC. Amino acid sequence: CASSQARANGYTF.

V and J are TRBV5-1 and TRBJ2-1; 7 bases match TRBD2. Germline V lookup: CDR1 SGHRS, CDR2 YFSETQ. CDR3 length: 16 amino acids. With 3 bases clipped from V and 3 bases from J, the junction kept 9 bases outside the gene matches. The CDR3: CASSSTMSGVYNEQFF. The CDR3, as DNA: TGCGCCAGCAGCTCGACTATGAGCGGGGTCTACAATGAGCAGTTCTTC.

The chain is built from TRBV7-2 and TRBJ2-3; weak D call: TRBD1 (6 bases). Trimming pared 5 bases from V and 3 bases from J, leaving 15 bases between. The CDR3 runs 15 residues. CDR1 is SGHTA and CDR2 is FQGNSA in the germline V gene. The CDR3 DNA is TGTGCCAGCAGCACCGGACAGAAGGGGACAGATACGCAGTATTTT. This codes for CASSTGQKGTDTQYF.

The chain couples TRBV19 to TRBJ2-1; 12 bases line up with TRBD1. The CDR3 runs 13 residues. CDR1 is LNHDA and CDR2 is SQIVND in the germline V gene (reference sequence). With V trimmed by 5 bases and J by 9 bases, 2 bases remained unmatched. The CDR3 bases are TGTGCCAGTAGTCGGGACAGGGGGCCTGAGCAGTTCTTC. This translates into CASSRDRGPEQFF.

This clone was counted a single time. The chain combines TRBV12-3 or TRBV12-4 with TRBJ2-7; D is perhaps TRBD1 or TRBD2 (5 bases each). The length of the CDR3 is 12 residues. The germline V and J ends were trimmed by 5 bases and 6 bases, with 11 bases remaining between them. CDR3 sequence reads: CASSLGTFEQYF. The CDR3 nucleotides are TGTGCCAGCAGTCTAGGGACGTTCGAGCAGTACTTC.

The chain combines TRBV18 with TRBJ2-7; either TRBD1 or TRBD2 may supply D (5 bases each). CDR3 length equals 15 residues. V was shortened by 0 bases and J by 1 base, with 10 bases between the two germline ends. Germline-derived CDR1 and CDR2 are KGHSH and LQKENI. CDR3 bases: TGTGCCAGCTCACCACCCCAGAGGGGTTCCTACGAGCAGTACTTC. It codes for CASSPPQRGSYEQYF.

The chain has TRBV5-5 and TRBJ1-6; TRBD1 aligns across 7 bases. Germline V gives CDR1 SGHKS, CDR2 YYEKEE (reference sequence). V gave up 4 bases and J gave up 6 bases; unmatched junction bases: 4. The CDR3 totals 14 residues. The CDR3 is CASSPDRFNSPLHF. In DNA, the CDR3 is TGTGCCAGCAGCCCGGACAGGTTTAATTCACCCCTCCACTTT.

The chain employs TRBV11-2 and TRBJ2-7; 9 nucleotides match TRBD2. The CDR3 runs 17 residues. Germline CDR1 reads SGHAT; CDR2 reads FQNNGV. Trimming cost V 0 bases and J 2 bases; bases outside gene matches: 8. CDR3: CASSLDWVAGAPYEQYF. The CDR3 region has the DNA TGTGCCAGCAGCTTAGATTGGGTAGCGGGGGCTCCCTACGAGCAGTACTTC.

The table lists this clone with a count of one. V is TRBV25-1 and J is TRBJ1-3; 7 bases line up with TRBD1. Germline V gives CDR1 MGHDK, CDR2 SYGVNS. This CDR3 comprises 16 residues. With 3 bases clipped from V and 0 bases from J, the junction kept 5 bases outside the gene matches. The CDR3 DNA reads TGTGCCAGCAGTGAGCTTGACAGGGTCTCTGGAAACACCATATATTTT. Its protein product is CASSELDRVSGNTIYF.